A single sample gave rise to the 26 T cell receptor beta chains below, sequenced in a study of cytomegalovirus exposure and HLA in healthy donors. The PCR employed 60 Vbeta primers together with 13 Jbeta primers. Sequenced by immunoSEQ multiplex PCR; TCRdb stores in-frame clones only, minus some. The table lists some 150,000 clones, approximately 79% of them singletons. The sequenced material came from PBMCs. These receptors all come from a man between 60 and 75 years old in good health and CMV-seronegative.

The chain carries TRBV7-8 and TRBJ2-3; 12 bases map to TRBD2. The CDR3 has 16 amino acids. V was pared by 5 bases and J by 7 bases, with 10 bases of the junction left unmatched. CDR1 is SGHVS and CDR2 is FQNEAQ in the germline V gene. Written as DNA, the CDR3 is TGTGCCAGCAGCCCAAGACTAGCGGGAGTTTCTAATACGCAGTATTTT. This sequence encodes CASSPRLAGVSNTQYF.

V is TRBV2 and J is TRBJ2-7; weak D call: TRBD2 (7 bases). The CDR3 loop spans 13 amino acids. Deletions cut 11 bases from V and 0 bases from J, with 14 bases between. Germline V CDR1 and CDR2: SNHLY, FYNNEI. CDR3 region: CALGGASSYEQYF. The CDR3 DNA sequence: TGTGCCTTGGGGGGGGCGTCCTCCTACGAGCAGTACTTC.

This clone occurred a few times. CDR3 sequence: CASSFGMNTQYF. In nucleotides, the CDR3 is TGTGCCAGCAGCTTCGGGATGAATACGCAGTATTTT. V gene TRBV7-2 combines with J gene TRBJ2-3; TRBD2 might be the D (5 bases). Per the germline V gene, CDR1 is SGHTA and CDR2 is FQGNSA. Deletions cut 3 bases from V and 7 bases from J, with 8 bases between. The CDR3 is 12 amino acids.

This clone showed up just once. The CDR3: CASSFSGRAYEQYF. In DNA, the CDR3 is TGTGCCAGCAGTTTTAGCGGGAGGGCCTACGAGCAGTACTTC. This chain links TRBV27 with TRBJ2-7; 11 positions match TRBD2. Germline CDR1 is MNHEY and CDR2 is SMNVEV (reference sequence). The CDR3 loop spans 14 amino acids. Trimming took 3 bases from V and 2 from J; bases not matched to a gene: 0.

The chain uses TRBV12-5 and TRBJ2-5, with 7 nucleotides matching TRBD1. There are 15 residues in the CDR3. V lost 5 bases and J lost 1; bases outside the gene matches: 7. Germline V CDR1 and CDR2: LGHNT, FRNRAP. CDR3 residues: CASGTGDSSQETQYF. CDR3 DNA: TGTGCTAGTGGTACTGGGGACAGCTCCCAAGAGACCCAGTACTTC.

V gene TRBV28 combines with J gene TRBJ2-7; 9 nucleotides agree with TRBD1. Trimming cost V 7 bases and J 2 bases; bases outside gene matches: 6. This CDR3 region has 14 residues. Per the germline V gene, CDR1 is MDHEN and CDR2 is SYDVKM. This CDR3 is CASTGGQGAYEQYF. In DNA, the CDR3 is TGTGCCAGCACGGGGGGACAGGGAGCCTACGAGCAGTACTTC.

The chain employs TRBV27 and TRBJ2-7; the match to TRBD2 covers 13 bases. Germline CDR1 reads MNHEY; CDR2 reads SMNVEV (reference sequence). Trimming cost V 6 bases and J 5 bases; bases outside gene matches: 10. The CDR3 runs to 16 residues. The CDR3 DNA sequence: TGTGCCAGCAGCATAGACGGACTAGCGGGAGACGACGAGCAGTACTTC. Protein product: CASSIDGLAGDDEQYF.

This clone occurred once. The CDR3 nucleotides read TGTGCCACCAGCTGGCGGGGGGGCTACGAGCAGTACTTC. Translating it yields CATSWRGGYEQYF. The J gene is TRBJ2-7, the V gene TRBV15; 9 bases map to TRBD2. CDR1 and CDR2 from the germline V gene are LNHNV and YYDKDF (reference sequence). There are 13 residues in the CDR3. Trimming removed 5 bases from V and 3 bases from J; junction bases left unmatched: 2. The full variable domain, completed using reference TRBV15 and TRBJ2-7, is DAMVIQNPRYQVTQFGKPVTLSCSQTLNHNVMYWYQQKSSQAPKLLFHYYDKDFNNEADTPDNFQSRRPNTSFCFLDIRSPGLGDTAMYLCATSWRGGYEQYFGPGTRLTVT.

This clone was picked up one time. The chain has TRBV23-1 and TRBJ2-3, with a tentative D call TRBD1 (6 bases). TRBV23-1 is an ORF; its function is uncertain. This CDR3 spans 16 amino acids. V was shortened by 4 bases and J by 2 bases, with 16 bases between the two germline ends. CDR3 sequence reads: CASSLLRDIFTDTQYF. CDR3 coding DNA: TGCGCCAGCAGTCTCCTCCGGGACATCTTCACAGATACGCAGTATTTT.

In its sample, this clone was seen a few times. This chain connects TRBV6-5 to TRBJ1-5; D is unresolved. The CDR3 has 10 residues. Germline V CDR1 and CDR2: MNHEY, SVGAGI. With 8 bases removed from V and 5 bases from J, the gap between germline ends came to 4 bases. In nucleotides, the CDR3 is TGTGCCAGCGGCCATCAGCCCCAGCATTTT. It specifies CASGHQPQHF.

Written as DNA, the CDR3 is TGTGCCAGCAGCGTAGGCAGGGAAGACTATGGCTACACCTTC. Residues: CASSVGREDYGYTF. The V and J genes are TRBV9 and TRBJ1-2; tentative D call: TRBD1 (5 bases). V lost 0 bases to trimming and J lost 3 bases, with 9 bases between them. Per germline, CDR1 SGDLS and CDR2 YYNGEE. This CDR3 region has 14 residues.

The genes are TRBV27 and TRBJ1-1; possibly TRBD1 for D (6 bases). There are 14 residues in the CDR3. The V gene's germline CDR1 is MNHEY and CDR2 SMNVEV (reference sequence). Trimming removed 5 bases at V and 5 bases at J, with 15 bases between. The CDR3 protein is CASSLYGQRTEAFF. DNA of the CDR3: TGTGCCAGCAGTCTCTATGGACAGCGTACTGAAGCTTTCTTT.

The V gene is TRBV5-8, the J gene TRBJ1-5; 9 positions match TRBD1. Germline V gives CDR1 SGHTS, CDR2 YDEGEE. The junction had 5 bases not matched to a gene; V was cut back by 1 base and J by 6 bases. This CDR3 contains 15 residues. The CDR3 coding sequence is TGTGCCAGCAGCTTGACAGGGGGCAGTGGTCAGCCCCAGCATTTT. Translating it yields CASSLTGGSGQPQHF.

The chain has TRBV7-9 and TRBJ2-7; possibly TRBD1 for D (6 bases). This CDR3 is 14 amino acids long. The germline V gene encodes CDR1 SEHNR and CDR2 FQNEAQ (reference sequence). Trimming left V 1 base short and J 3 bases short, with 10 bases between. CDR3 coding DNA: TGTGCCAGCAGCTTAGGGGACAAACGCTACGAGCAGTACTTC. As protein: CASSLGDKRYEQYF.

The J gene is TRBJ2-1, the V gene TRBV7-9; D unresolved. The CDR3 extends over 14 amino acids. V lost 1 base and J lost 1, with 5 bases in between. In germline, CDR1 is SEHNR, CDR2 FQNEAQ (reference sequence). CDR3: CASSLEESYNEQFF. The CDR3 DNA reads as TGTGCCAGCAGCTTAGAAGAGTCCTACAATGAGCAGTTCTTC.

CDR3 bases: TGTGCCAGCTCACCCCTAGCGGGAACGTTCAATGAGCAGTTCTTC. This sequence encodes CASSPLAGTFNEQFF. The genes are TRBV18 and TRBJ2-1, with TRBD2 identical over 9 bases. This CDR3 has 15 residues. The V gene's germline CDR1 is KGHSH and CDR2 LQKENI. The trim removed 3 bases at V and 6 bases at J, leaving 6 bases unmatched.

About this clone itself: The junction shows a germline mismatch at one end, possibly a read error. The rearrangement joins TRBV30 to TRBJ2-5; 10 nucleotides match TRBD2. CDR1 and CDR2 from the germline V gene are GTSNPN and SVGIG (reference sequence). There are 16 residues in the CDR3. The CDR3 loop reads CARSGSGGAYQETQYF. DNA for the CDR3: TGTGCCCGGAGCGGGAGCGGGGGGGCGTACCAAGAGACCCAGTACTTC.

This clone came up a few times. CDR3 DNA: TGTGCCAGCAGTGAGAGGGGACAGGGCAAAAATGAGCAGTTCTTC. Protein sequence: CASSERGQGKNEQFF. The chain has TRBV6-1 and TRBJ2-1; TRBD1 matches at 9 bases. Germline V lookup: CDR1 MNHNS, CDR2 SASEGT. This CDR3 contains 15 residues. V was clipped by 3 bases and J by 7 bases; unmatched bases: 7.

Only one count was recorded for this clone. This same CDR3 is encoded by further DNA sequences in the sample. The chain carries TRBV11-2 and TRBJ1-1, with D maybe TRBD1 (6 bases). This CDR3 is built from 13 residues. Germline loops: CDR1 SGHAT, CDR2 FQNNGV. Trimming took off 0 bases at V and 5 bases at J, with 7 bases between the two ends. The CDR3: CASSLERGTEAFF. CDR3 DNA sequence: TGTGCCAGCAGCTTAGAGAGGGGGACTGAAGCTTTCTTT.

CDR3 DNA sequence: TGTGCCAGCAGCTTAAACACAGTAGGCTATGGCTACACCTTC. Translation: CASSLNTVGYGYTF. The chain joins TRBV7-2 to TRBJ1-2; D remains ambiguous. V was cut by 2 bases and J by 4 bases, with 11 bases left in between. Germline V gene sequence: CDR1 SGHTA, CDR2 FQGNSA. The CDR3 runs to 14 residues.

J is TRBJ1-5 and V is TRBV28; D gene ambiguous. The CDR3 runs 12 residues. CDR1 is MDHEN and CDR2 is SYDVKM in the germline V gene. Deletions cut 7 bases from V and 5 bases from J, with 9 bases between. CDR3 DNA sequence: TGTGCCAGCAAAGAAGGAGATCAGCCCCAGCATTTT. Translation: CASKEGDQPQHF.

This sequence joins TRBV4-1 and TRBJ2-1, with a tentative D call TRBD2 (5 bases). Germline CDR1 is MGHRA and CDR2 is YSYEKL. V was cut by 2 bases and J by 0 bases, with 14 bases left in between. The length of the CDR3 is 17 residues. CDR3 residues: CASSQPPGFSSYNEQFF. The DNA for the CDR3 is TGCGCCAGCAGCCAACCCCCGGGATTCAGCTCCTACAATGAGCAGTTCTTC.

The V call is TRBV7-9, the J call TRBJ2-2, with TRBD2 as a possible D gene (6 bases). The CDR3 is 15 residues long. Germline V gives CDR1 SEHNR, CDR2 FQNEAQ (reference sequence). The V end lost 5 bases, the J end lost 3 bases, and 13 bases lay between the germline ends. CDR3 amino acids: CASSPSAGHTGELFF. The DNA of the CDR3 is TGTGCCAGCAGCCCTTCCGCGGGGCACACCGGGGAGCTGTTTTTT.

V usage is TRBV25-1 and J usage is TRBJ2-3, with D possibly TRBD2 on 5 matching bases. Germline lookup yields CDR1 MGHDK and CDR2 SYGVNS. Trimming removed 6 bases at V and 0 bases at J, with 10 bases between. This CDR3 comprises 14 residues. Here the CDR3 DNA reads TGTGCCAGCAGGACTACCATAAGCACAGATACGCAGTATTTT. It codes for CASRTTISTDTQYF.

This clone was picked up one time. This rearrangement joins TRBV10-3 to TRBJ2-5, with D unclear. Matching the DNA end better, TRBJ2-7 makes the J call doubtful. Germline V gene sequence: CDR1 ENHRY, CDR2 SYGVKD. CDR3 size: 12 residues. The CDR3 DNA sequence: TGTGCCATCAGTGACTCAACCTACGAGCAGTACTTC. Its translation is CAISDSTYEQYF.

V is TRBV6-5 and J is TRBJ1-5; D may be TRBD1 (6 bases). The ends were cut back, 2 bases at V and 5 bases at J, with 13 bases in the middle. Per the germline V gene, CDR1 is MNHEY and CDR2 is SVGAGI. The CDR3 runs 15 residues. CDR3 DNA sequence: TGTGCCAGCAGTTACGGGGGGGCAGGTTATCAGCCCCAGCATTTT. Residues: CASSYGGAGYQPQHF.